This is a list of T cell receptor beta chains from one sample in a study of shared clonotypes between healthy human individuals. Data came from immunoSEQ multiplex PCR; TCRdb stores just in-frame clones and leaves some out. The repertoire holds some 2.3 million clones, with approximately 95% as singletons. The sequenced material came from naive CD4+ T cells from PBMCs. The origin of the receptors is a young man in good health. Some clones in this sample may be carry-over from other donors' samples. The CDR3 runs from the conserved cysteine through the conserved F or W. D genes are given only for firm matches. Expanded clones are given a class, and other clones once, few, many or no size at all.

DNA	CDR3	size	J	V	D
TGTGCCAGCAGAGAAACCAGGAGTAGCAATCAGCCCCAGCATTTT	CASRETRSSNQPQHF	once	TRBJ1-5	TRBV6-4	-
TGTGCCAGCAGAGAGGCTTACACAGATACGCAGTATTTT	CASREAYTDTQYF	once	TRBJ2-3	TRBV6-6	-
TGTGCCAGCAGCAAGAAACTAGCGGGAGCGGGCAATGAGCAGTTCTTC	CASSKKLAGAGNEQFF	-	TRBJ2-1	TRBV21-1	-
TGCAGCGTTGAAAGGCTACTAGCCAAAAACATTCAGTACTTC	CSVERLLAKNIQYF	-	TRBJ2-4	TRBV29-1	-
TGTGCCAGCAGTTTGGGGGGATCCTACGAGCAGTACTTC	CASSLGGSYEQYF	-	TRBJ2-7	TRBV28	-
TGTGCCAGCAGAAGGGGATTACTATATGGCTACACCTTC	CASRRGLLYGYTF	-	TRBJ1-2	TRBV27	-
TGTGCCAGCAGGACGCCCTACACAGATACGCAGTATTTT	CASRTPYTDTQYF	-	TRBJ2-3	TRBV28	-
TGTGCCAGCAGCTTAGCGCGGGGGGGTAGCTACGAGCAGTACTTC	CASSLARGGSYEQYF	-	TRBJ2-7	TRBV7-2	TRBD2
TGTGCCAGCAGCAATTACCTAGAACGTCAAGCTTACAATGAGCAGTTCTTC	CASSNYLERQAYNEQFF	-	TRBJ2-1	TRBV21-1	-
TGTGCCAGCAGCTTAGAGGCAGCCCAGAACACCGGGGAGCTGTTTTTT	CASSLEAAQNTGELFF	-	TRBJ2-2	TRBV7-3	-
TGTGCCAGCAGCTTAGCGCTCGGACTAGCGGGCAACAATGAGCAGTTCTTC	CASSLALGLAGNNEQFF	-	TRBJ2-1	TRBV7-9	TRBD2
TGTGCCAGCAGCCCGGGGGTCAAAAACATTCAGTACTTC	CASSPGVKNIQYF	-	TRBJ2-4	TRBV6-1	-
TGCGCCAGCGGTCAGACGAACACCGGGGAGCTGTTTTTT	CASGQTNTGELFF	-	TRBJ2-2	TRBV4-1	-
TGTGCCAGCTCACCACGGGCAGGGGAAGAGACCCAGTACTTC	CASSPRAGEETQYF	-	TRBJ2-5	TRBV18	-
TGTGCCTGGGGCCCACGTCGAGGGTATAATTCACCCCTCCACTTT	CAWGPRRGYNSPLHF	-	TRBJ1-6	TRBV30	-
TGTGCCAGCAGTGGACAGCTGAACACTGAAGCTTTCTTT	CASSGQLNTEAFF	few	TRBJ1-1	TRBV6-1	-
TGTGCCAGCAGTCGACAGGGGAGCTATGGCTACACCTTC	CASSRQGSYGYTF	-	TRBJ1-2	TRBV28	TRBD1
TGTGCCAGCAGCAAGGACAGTGCAGATACGCAGTATTTT	CASSKDSADTQYF	-	TRBJ2-3	TRBV5-4	-
TGTGCCAGCATCTTGTCCGGGACAGGGTTCTACGAGCAGTACTTC	CASILSGTGFYEQYF	-	TRBJ2-7	TRBV6-1	TRBD1
TGTGCCAGCAGCCGCCCAAGACAGGGGCCTTACAATGAGCAGTTCTTC	CASSRPRQGPYNEQFF	-	TRBJ2-1	TRBV28	TRBD1
TGCGCCAGCAGCGTACAGGGGACGGGAAACACCATATATTTT	CASSVQGTGNTIYF	-	TRBJ1-3	TRBV5-1	TRBD1
TGTGCCAGAAGTCTCGGCGGGACCCAGTACTTC	CARSLGGTQYF	-	TRBJ2-5	TRBV5-3	-
TGCAGTGCTAGAGTCTACAATGAGCAGTTCTTC	CSARVYNEQFF	-	TRBJ2-1	TRBV20-1	-
TGTGCCAGCACCCTCCCCGGGGAGCTGGAGACCCAGTACTTC	CASTLPGELETQYF	-	TRBJ2-5	TRBV7-2	-
TGTGCCAGCAGTTACTCGAGGTCAGGGGGCAGCGGGGAGCTGTTTTTT	CASSYSRSGGSGELFF	-	TRBJ2-2	TRBV6-5	TRBD1
TGTGCCAGCAGTTTGGGGGTAGGCTACACTGAAGCTTTCTTT	CASSLGVGYTEAFF	-	TRBJ1-1	TRBV28	-
TGTGCCAGCAGTCCGTCGCTAAATGAAAAACTGTTTTTT	CASSPSLNEKLFF	-	TRBJ1-4	TRBV28	-
TGCGCCAGCAGCTTTCTGGCGGGAGGGTCCTACGAGCAGTACTTC	CASSFLAGGSYEQYF	-	TRBJ2-7	TRBV5-1	TRBD2
TGTGCCAGCACCCAGACCCCCCCCACCTACAATGAGCAGTTCTTC	CASTQTPPTYNEQFF	once	TRBJ2-1	TRBV28	-
TGTGCCAGCAGTTTAACGCTAGGGGGTAATGGGAAGACCCAGTACTTC	CASSLTLGGNGKTQYF	-	TRBJ2-5	TRBV28	-
TGTGCCAGCAGTTTGGCAGGAGGCAATGAGCAGTTCTTC	CASSLAGGNEQFF	-	TRBJ2-1	TRBV28	-
TGCAGCGCGGTCGGACAGGCCTACAATGAGCAGTTCTTC	CSAVGQAYNEQFF	-	TRBJ2-1	TRBV29-1	TRBD1
TGTGCCAGCAGTTTCCAGGGCATGGGCACTGAAGCTTTCTTT	CASSFQGMGTEAFF	-	TRBJ1-1	TRBV27	-
TGTGCCAGCAGCCGAGCGGGGTCAATGGTCCCCGAGCAGTACTTC	CASSRAGSMVPEQYF	-	TRBJ2-7	TRBV5-5	TRBD2
TGTGCCTGGAGTGTAGGGGGGCCCTTGCAGCAGTACTTC	CAWSVGGPLQQYF	-	TRBJ2-7	TRBV30	-
TGTGCCAGCAACTGGGAGGGCACAGATACGCAGTATTTT	CASNWEGTDTQYF	-	TRBJ2-3	TRBV7-2	-
TGTGCCAGCTCACCGAGGGGGGAGGAAGAGACCCAGTACTTC	CASSPRGEEETQYF	-	TRBJ2-5	TRBV18	-
TGTGCCAGCGTCTCGACAGGGGATAATTCACCCCTCCACTTT	CASVSTGDNSPLHF	-	TRBJ1-6	TRBV25-1	TRBD1
TGTGCCAGCAGTTATCGCGAGGGCGGGGGTTCTAGCACAGATACGCAGTATTTT	CASSYREGGGSSTDTQYF	-	TRBJ2-3	TRBV6-9	TRBD2
TGTGCCAGCAGCTTAGTATGGCCCAACACTGAAGCTTTCTTT	CASSLVWPNTEAFF	-	TRBJ1-1	TRBV7-9	-